The 21 T cell receptor beta chains in this list originate from one sample, sequenced in a study of T cell responses to AZD1222 COVID-19 vaccine (dated by TCRdb to the early 2020s). Libraries were made using the immunoSEQ multiplex PCR assay. Entries here come from immuneACCESS through TCRdb and include only in-frame sequences with V and J called. Some clones fail to appear in such tables; in the studies checked, an unresolved V gene covers under half of the shortfall, and the cause of the remainder is unknown. The sample table lists 95,000 to 120,000 clones, roughly 86% of them with a count of one. About 3.3% of the sample is held by the ten biggest clonotypes. The sample's time point label is to be understood as: baseline before first vaccination. This specimen was peripheral blood, taken on day 0 of AZD1222 vaccination. Every receptor here comes from an adult in good health.

This clone turned up a few times. The chain carries TRBV29-1 and TRBJ2-2; weak D call: TRBD2 (6 bases). Between the trimmed V and J ends, which lost 6 bases and 2 bases, there was a span of 10 bases. Germline V gives CDR1 SQVTM, CDR2 ANQGSEA. This CDR3 contains 13 residues. CDR3 sequence (DNA): TGCAGCGTGCGGGACGGCAACACCGGGGAGCTGTTTTTT. It translates to CSVRDGNTGELFF.

J is TRBJ2-3 and V is TRBV27; perhaps TRBD2 as D (6 bases). Germline V gives CDR1 MNHEY, CDR2 SMNVEV (reference sequence). Trimming shortened V by 2 bases and J by 2 bases, and 8 bases separated the two germline ends. The CDR3 totals 14 residues. This CDR3 reads CASSLLAITDTQYF. CDR3 coding DNA: TGTGCCAGCAGTTTACTAGCGATCACAGATACGCAGTATTTT.

V usage is TRBV6-1 and J usage is TRBJ2-7; 9 bases line up with TRBD1. With 1 base clipped from V and 3 bases from J, the junction kept 1 base outside the gene matches. The CDR3 length is 14 residues. Germline V lookup: CDR1 MNHNS, CDR2 SASEGT. The CDR3 spells CASSEGDRVYEQYF. CDR3 nucleotides: TGTGCCAGCAGTGAAGGGGACAGGGTCTACGAGCAGTACTTC.

The chain joins TRBV28 to TRBJ1-2; no reliable D call. This CDR3 comprises 14 residues. Trimming pared 2 bases from V and 4 bases from J, leaving 11 bases between. In germline, CDR1 is MDHEN, CDR2 SYDVKM. As DNA, the CDR3 is TGTGCCAGCAGTTTAGGAGCCTTCCCCTATGGCTACACCTTC. Amino acids: CASSLGAFPYGYTF.

In its sample, this clone was seen a few times. The rearrangement joins TRBV12-3 or TRBV12-4 to TRBJ2-7; D is uncertain. Trimming removed 6 bases at V and 4 bases at J, with 10 bases between. The CDR3 is made up of 12 amino acids. The CDR3 nucleotides are TGTGCCAGCAGCCAATTGGGATACGAGCAGTACTTC. This codes for CASSQLGYEQYF.

J is TRBJ1-5 and V is TRBV10-3; tentatively, D is TRBD1 (5 bases). Germline-derived CDR1 and CDR2 are ENHRY and SYGVKD. Deletions cut 4 bases from V and 2 bases from J, with 6 bases between. CDR3 size: 13 residues. CDR3 region: CAISAQGNQPQHF. The DNA of the CDR3 is TGTGCCATCAGTGCACAGGGCAATCAGCCCCAGCATTTT.

The chain combines TRBV29-1 with TRBJ1-1, with TRBD1 identical over 9 bases. The trim removed 6 bases at V and 0 bases at J, leaving 5 bases unmatched. The V gene's germline CDR1 is SQVTM and CDR2 ANQGSEA. This CDR3 has 14 amino acids. CDR3 region: CSVDRTGVNTEAFF. The CDR3 DNA sequence: TGCAGCGTCGACCGGACAGGGGTGAACACTGAAGCTTTCTTT.

This clone was seen once. The chain combines TRBV27 with TRBJ2-1; 7 bases are a match to TRBD2. The germline gives CDR1 MNHEY, CDR2 SMNVEV (reference sequence). The CDR3 totals 17 residues. With 6 bases clipped from V and 4 bases from J, the junction kept 15 bases outside the gene matches. The DNA for the CDR3 is TGTGCCAGCAGGGCCCCTAGCTGGGGGGGGACTTACAATGAGCAGTTCTTC. Its protein is CASRAPSWGGTYNEQFF.

This clone was found a few times. V is TRBV6-5 and J is TRBJ2-1; D remains unclear. Trimming left V 3 bases short and J 6 bases short, with 9 bases between. CDR3 size: 13 residues. Germline V gene data show CDR1 as MNHEY and CDR2 as SVGAGI. The DNA of the CDR3 is TGTGCCAGCAGTTATATCAAGGGCAATGAGCAGTTCTTC. Protein sequence: CASSYIKGNEQFF.

The chain links TRBV29-1 to TRBJ1-6, with D perhaps TRBD1 (6 bases). The germline V and J ends were trimmed by 5 bases and 10 bases, with 15 bases remaining between them. This CDR3 contains 13 residues. CDR1 SQVTM and CDR2 ANQGSEA come from the germline V gene. CDR3 nucleotides: TGCAGCGTTACACAGGGTGTAGAGTCACCCCTCCACTTT. Protein product: CSVTQGVESPLHF.

The chain links TRBV6-5 to TRBJ1-5; D is uncertain. The CDR3 runs 13 residues. CDR1 MNHEY and CDR2 SVGAGI come from the germline V gene. Trimming stripped 2 bases from V and 5 bases from J, with 7 bases between. In DNA form, the CDR3 reads TGTGCCAGCAGTTACAAAAGATATCAGCCCCAGCATTTT. Its protein is CASSYKRYQPQHF.

The chain uses TRBV19 and TRBJ1-6; D is uncertain. Germline V gene data show CDR1 as LNHDA and CDR2 as SQIVND (reference sequence). This CDR3 spans 12 amino acids. The germline V and J ends were trimmed by 2 bases and 13 bases, with 9 bases remaining between them. The CDR3 coding sequence is TGTGCCAGTAGTATACGAGATGGCCCCCTCCACTTT. As protein: CASSIRDGPLHF.

The rearrangement uses TRBV28 and TRBJ2-7; TRBD1 might be the D (5 bases). The germline CDR1 and CDR2 sequences are MDHEN and SYDVKM. V gave up 4 bases and J gave up 5 bases, with 15 bases separating them. The CDR3 has 14 residues. CDR3 region: CASSSARVGDEQYF. The CDR3 coding sequence is TGTGCCAGCAGTTCTGCCAGGGTTGGGGACGAGCAGTACTTC. The full variable domain, rest sourced from reference TRBV28 and TRBJ2-7, is DVKVTQSSRYLVKRTGEKVFLECVQDMDHENMFWYRQDPGLGLRLIYFSYDVKMKEKGDIPEGYSVSREKKERFSLILESASTNQTSMYLCASSSARVGDEQYFGPGTRLTVT.

This clone was counted a few times. The chain is built from TRBV5-8 and TRBJ1-1, with 10 bases lining up with TRBD1. Trimming took 4 bases from V and 5 from J; bases not matched to a gene: 8. Germline CDR1 and CDR2: SGHTS and YDEGEE. The CDR3 runs to 15 residues. Here the CDR3 DNA reads TGTGCCAGCAGCGCGGGACAGGGGATTTTTACTGAAGCTTTCTTT. Amino acid sequence: CASSAGQGIFTEAFF.

In DNA form, the CDR3 reads TGCGCCAGCAGCCTCGGGGGGACGGACTCCTACGAGCAGTACTTC. Protein product: CASSLGGTDSYEQYF. V gene TRBV5-1 combines with J gene TRBJ2-7, with 7 bases identical to TRBD2. Germline CDR1 SGHRS, CDR2 YFSETQ. This CDR3 contains 15 residues. V lost 4 bases and J lost 0; bases outside the gene matches: 7.

The V gene is TRBV7-2, the J gene TRBJ1-5; no clear D. This CDR3 has 13 residues. Between the trimmed V and J ends, which lost 11 bases and 0 bases, there was a span of 11 bases. Germline V gene sequence: CDR1 SGHTA, CDR2 FQGNSA. The chain's CDR3 is CAQSTGSNQPQHF. The CDR3 DNA reads TGTGCCCAAAGCACCGGTAGCAATCAGCCCCAGCATTTT.

V gene TRBV4-3 combines with J gene TRBJ2-7; 8 nucleotides agree with TRBD1. The CDR3 is 16 residues long. With 3 bases clipped from V and 2 bases from J, the junction kept 9 bases outside the gene matches. Germline V lookup: CDR1 LGHNA, CDR2 YSLEER. CDR3 region: CASSQTRTGITYEQYF. The CDR3 region has the DNA TGCGCCAGCAGCCAGACACGGACAGGGATTACCTACGAGCAGTACTTC.

The chain joins TRBV2 to TRBJ1-6, with 7 positions matching TRBD1. V lost 11 bases and J lost 5; bases outside the gene matches: 9. Germline assignment: CDR1 SNHLY and CDR2 FYNNEI. This CDR3 comprises 14 residues. CDR3 bases: TGTGCCGGAAAAGGGGGCGTGAATAATTCACCCCTCCACTTT. This gives the protein CAGKGGVNNSPLHF.

The chain recombines TRBV7-9 with TRBJ2-7, with TRBD1 matching 9 bases. The length of the CDR3 is 16 residues. Germline V gives CDR1 SEHNR, CDR2 FQNEAQ (reference sequence). V was clipped by 6 bases and J by 4 bases; unmatched bases: 13. CDR3 protein: CASSYAGTGGRYEQYF. The DNA of the CDR3 is TGTGCCAGCAGTTACGCGGGAACAGGGGGCCGGTACGAGCAGTACTTC.

The chain joins TRBV28 to TRBJ2-1; 7 positions agree with TRBD1. This CDR3 contains 15 residues. Germline values: CDR1 MDHEN, CDR2 SYDVKM. J gave up 1 base and V 2 bases, and 2 bases lay outside the gene matches. CDR3 sequence: CASSLRGPSYNEQFF. The CDR3 nucleotides are TGTGCCAGCAGTTTAAGGGGGCCGTCCTACAATGAGCAGTTCTTC. The whole variable domain, remainder taken from reference TRBV28 and TRBJ2-1, is DVKVTQSSRYLVKRTGEKVFLECVQDMDHENMFWYRQDPGLGLRLIYFSYDVKMKEKGDIPEGYSVSREKKERFSLILESASTNQTSMYLCASSLRGPSYNEQFFGPGTRLTVL.

The chain couples TRBV7-9 to TRBJ2-7; 9 bases are shared with TRBD1. Trimming took 0 bases from V and 4 from J; bases not matched to a gene: 4. Per germline, CDR1 SEHNR and CDR2 FQNEAQ (reference sequence). The CDR3 runs 15 residues. As DNA, the CDR3 is TGTGCCAGCAGCTTAGCGGGACAGGGCGGTTACGAGCAGTACTTC. It codes for CASSLAGQGGYEQYF.